One and the same sample provided the 16 T cell receptor beta chains below, sequenced in a study of blood T cell repertoires in COVID-19 (dated by TCRdb to 2020 to 2021). Library method: the immunoSEQ multiplex PCR assay. TCRdb took this table from immuneACCESS and kept in-frame rearrangements with V and J called. Such tables lack part of the clones; where checked against another copy, unresolved V genes explain under half of the gap, and the rest is unexplained. The sample table lists about 200,000 clones, 85% of them with a count of one. The ten largest account for almost 5% of the sample. Sequenced: peripheral blood. These receptor sequences come from a woman at least 80 years old with acute or convalescent COVID-19.

The chain has TRBV19 and TRBJ2-1; 12 bases are a match to TRBD2. Per the germline V gene, CDR1 is LNHDA and CDR2 is SQIVND (reference sequence). The CDR3 runs 17 residues. Unmatched junction bases numbered 7, after V lost 6 bases and J lost 1 base. The chain's CDR3 is CASSGASGRGSYNEQFF. CDR3 bases: TGTGCCAGTAGCGGGGCTAGCGGGAGGGGATCCTACAATGAGCAGTTCTTC.

CDR3: CASSLVLGTSGSGNEQFF. The CDR3 DNA reads as TGTGCCAGCAGCTTAGTGCTAGGGACTAGCGGGAGTGGCAATGAGCAGTTCTTC. The rearrangement links TRBV7-9 to TRBJ2-1; 14 bases align to TRBD2. The CDR3 extends over 18 amino acids. V was pared by 1 base and J by 6 bases, with 8 bases of the junction left unmatched. Per the germline V gene, CDR1 is SEHNR and CDR2 is FQNEAQ (reference sequence).

This clone was observed once. The J gene is TRBJ1-4, the V gene TRBV5-4; no clear D gene. V lost 4 bases and J lost 5, with 15 bases in between. This CDR3 contains 15 residues. From germline, CDR1 is SGHNT and CDR2 YYREEE (reference sequence). CDR3 residues: CASSPGTKVNEKLFF. CDR3 sequence (DNA): TGTGCCAGCAGCCCAGGCACGAAGGTCAATGAAAAACTGTTTTTT.

In this sample, this clone turned up a few times. The junction departs from germline at one end; a sequencing error may be responsible. The chain has TRBV3-1 (or the pseudogene TRBV3-2) and TRBJ2-1; maybe TRBD1 (6 bases). The CDR3 loop spans 15 amino acids. Germline CDR1 reads LGHDT; CDR2 reads YNNKEL (reference sequence). The CDR3 spells CASSRRSQWDNEQFF. The CDR3 DNA is TGTGCCAGCAGCCGCCGTTCCCAGTGGGACAATGAACAGTTCTTC.

The chain is built from TRBV28 and TRBJ1-3; the match to TRBD1 covers 7 bases. The junction had 2 bases not matched to a gene; V was cut back by 2 bases and J by 4 bases. Looked up from germline, CDR1 is MDHEN and CDR2 is SYDVKM. CDR3 length: 14 amino acids. The CDR3 DNA is TGTGCCAGCAGTTTAGACAGGGCCGGAAACACCATATATTTT. Its protein is CASSLDRAGNTIYF.

This clone has more than one count but fewer than ten. The chain combines TRBV10-1 with TRBJ2-2; tentatively, D is TRBD2 (5 bases). V was pared by 11 bases and J by 0 bases, with 13 bases between. The V gene's germline CDR1 is WNHNN and CDR2 SYGVQD (reference sequence). The CDR3 is made up of 14 amino acids. CDR3 loop: CASRTGTNTGELFF. The CDR3 DNA sequence: TGCGCCTCCCGGACGGGAACGAACACCGGGGAGCTGTTTTTT.

The DNA for the CDR3 is TGCGCCAGCAGCTTGGTGACTAGCGGGACTGGTACAGATACGCAGTATTTT. Its translation is CASSLVTSGTGTDTQYF. V is TRBV5-1 and J is TRBJ2-3; TRBD2 aligns across 11 bases. The CDR3 consists of 17 residues. From germline, CDR1 is SGHRS and CDR2 YFSETQ. V lost 0 bases to trimming and J lost 3 bases; unmatched junction nucleotides: 6.

This clone appeared a few times. V and J are TRBV11-2 and TRBJ2-1; no definite D call. There are 15 residues in the CDR3. V was pared by 3 bases and J by 9 bases, with 18 bases between. The germline V gene encodes CDR1 SGHAT and CDR2 FQNNGV. CDR3 sequence (DNA): TGTGCCAGCAGCTTCACGCTAAGTCTGGCGGTTGAGCAGTTCTTC. Translating gives CASSFTLSLAVEQFF.

The V and J genes are TRBV6-1 and TRBJ2-2; TRBD2 matches at 11 bases. CDR3 length: 15 amino acids. The V gene end was trimmed by 2 bases and the J gene end by 7 bases; junction bases not matched to a gene: 3. CDR1 and CDR2 (germline): MNHNS, SASEGT. Here the CDR3 reads CASSETSGSYGELFF. In nucleotides, the CDR3 is TGTGCCAGCAGTGAAACTAGCGGGAGTTACGGGGAGCTGTTTTTT.

The chain uses TRBV28 and TRBJ1-2; D is uncertain. CDR3 length: 13 amino acids. The V end was cut by 6 bases, the J end by 8 bases, with 16 bases between. CDR1 and CDR2 from the germline V gene are MDHEN and SYDVKM. Here the CDR3 DNA reads TGTGCCAGCAGAACAAGATCCCCCACAGGCTACACCTTC. Residues: CASRTRSPTGYTF.

The rearrangement links TRBV30 to TRBJ1-2; D might be TRBD1 (6 bases). Germline lookup yields CDR1 GTSNPN and CDR2 SVGIG (reference sequence). V lost 2 bases to trimming and J lost 5 bases, with 9 bases between them. The CDR3 has 12 amino acids. This chain's CDR3 is CAWSTGRYGYTF. CDR3 nucleotides: TGTGCCTGGAGTACAGGGCGTTATGGCTACACCTTC.

The chain has TRBV18 and TRBJ1-1; D possibly corresponds to TRBD1 (6 bases). The CDR3 sequence is 15 residues long. The germline CDR1 and CDR2 sequences are KGHSH and LQKENI. V gave up 4 bases and J gave up 4 bases, with 16 bases separating them. The CDR3 DNA sequence: TGTGCCAGCTCACTTTTCGAGGGGGACACCACTGAAGCTTTCTTT. Its translation is CASSLFEGDTTEAFF.

The V and J genes are TRBV28 and TRBJ1-4; 9 bases line up with TRBD1. V shed 3 bases, J shed 8 bases, and the junction held 4 bases outside the gene matches. The CDR3 runs to 14 residues. Germline values: CDR1 MDHEN, CDR2 SYDVKM. The DNA for the CDR3 is TGTGCCAGCAGTTTGGGGACAGGGAGGGAAAAACTGTTTTTT. Protein: CASSLGTGREKLFF.

The gene calls are TRBV28 and TRBJ2-5; D possibly corresponds to TRBD1 (6 bases). Germline CDR1 and CDR2: MDHEN and SYDVKM. The CDR3 spans 15 residues. V was cut by 3 bases and J by 5 bases, with 16 bases left in between. The CDR3 here is CASSFGDTLRETQYF. The CDR3 bases are TGTGCCAGCAGTTTCGGGGACACCTTAAGGGAGACCCAGTACTTC. Full variable domain (missing parts from reference TRBV28 and TRBJ2-5): DVKVTQSSRYLVKRTGEKVFLECVQDMDHENMFWYRQDPGLGLRLIYFSYDVKMKEKGDIPEGYSVSREKKERFSLILESASTNQTSMYLCASSFGDTLRETQYFGPGTRLLVL.

The genes are TRBV7-2 and TRBJ2-6, with TRBD1 matching 7 bases. Germline V gene lookup returns CDR1 SGHTA and CDR2 FQGNSA. After removal of 8 bases from V and 4 bases from J, the junction contained 8 bases not matched to a gene. The CDR3 covers 15 residues. The CDR3 loop reads CASCPRGQGANVLTF. CDR3 coding DNA: TGTGCCAGCTGCCCAAGGGGGCAGGGGGCCAACGTCCTGACTTTC.

The CDR3: CASSLRRGDYNEQFF. For the CDR3, the DNA is TGTGCCAGCAGCTTAAGGCGGGGGGACTACAATGAGCAGTTCTTC. V gene TRBV7-3 combines with J gene TRBJ2-1; 8 bases map to TRBD2. This CDR3 comprises 15 residues. CDR1 and CDR2 from the germline V gene are SGHTA and FQGTGA. V lost 1 base and J lost 3; bases outside the gene matches: 2.